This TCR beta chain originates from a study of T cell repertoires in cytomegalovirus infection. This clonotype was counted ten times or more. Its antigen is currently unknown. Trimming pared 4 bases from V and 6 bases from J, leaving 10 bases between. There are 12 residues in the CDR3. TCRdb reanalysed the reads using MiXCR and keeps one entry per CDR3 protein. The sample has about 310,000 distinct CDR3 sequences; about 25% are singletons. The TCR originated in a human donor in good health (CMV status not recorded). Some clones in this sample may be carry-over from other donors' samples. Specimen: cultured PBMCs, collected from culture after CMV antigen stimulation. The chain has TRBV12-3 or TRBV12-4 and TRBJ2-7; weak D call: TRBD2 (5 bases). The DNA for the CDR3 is TGTGCCAGCAGTTACGACTACGGCGAGCAGTACTTC. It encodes CASSYDYGEQYF.